This T cell receptor beta chain was found in a study of tissue T cells after allogeneic stem cell transplantation. As to time point: mouse harvest day 14 after allogeneic transplant. Each mouse received 10^7 T-cell-depleted marrow cells plus 10^6 splenic CD5+ T cells by tail vein. Mice had MHC-mismatched B6 into BALB/c GVHD, sampled day 7 or 14. Study-wide results and caveats: TCR repertoires tracked anatomic similarity, regardless of disease or transplant status. The study did not identify alloreactive or antigen-specific tissue TCRs, and some clones might be persisting host cells.

The trim removed 5 bases at V and 0 bases at J, leaving 3 bases unmatched. The germline V gene has CDR1 LGHDT and CDR2 YNNKQL (reference sequence). CDR3 size: 15 residues. Sequencing used immunoSEQ multiplex PCR; TCRdb keeps in-frame clones, though not all of them. In the table there are about 1,900 clones, around half of which are singletons. This clone has only a few counts. Its antigen is still unknown. Mouse germline and gene names are used. The read halts 1 residue ahead of the CDR3 end, with the missing end drawn from the germline J gene. Specimen: lymph node tissue. The TCR was taken from a female BALB/c mouse given C57BL/6 T cells with graft-versus-host disease after an allogeneic hematopoietic cell transplant. This sequence joins TRBV4 and TRBJ2-7, with 11 nucleotides matching TRBD2. CDR3 residues: CASSPDWGGSYEQYF. The DNA read from the CDR3 is TGTGCCAGCAGCCCCGACTGGGGGGGCTCCTATGAACAGTAC.